Shown below are 26 T cell receptor beta chains from a single sample sequenced in a study of T cell responses to AZD1222 COVID-19 vaccine. Profiled with immunoSEQ multiplex PCR; TCRdb holds only in-frame clones, not every one. This sample has approximately 130,000 clones, with over 75% found just once. The sequencing here drew on peripheral blood, taken 28 days after the second AZD1222 dose. These receptors originate from an adult who received the AZD1222 COVID-19 vaccine.

The rearrangement links TRBV28 to TRBJ2-1; D is unresolved. With 2 bases removed from V and 8 bases from J, the gap between germline ends came to 10 bases. Germline V gene lookup returns CDR1 MDHEN and CDR2 SYDVKM. The CDR3 runs to 13 residues. Here the CDR3 reads CASSLMPTDEQFF. The DNA of the CDR3 is TGTGCCAGCAGTTTAATGCCAACCGATGAGCAGTTCTTC.

The chain recombines TRBV2 with TRBJ1-2, with 9 bases fitting TRBD1. The length of the CDR3 is 14 residues. Germline V gene lookup returns CDR1 SNHLY and CDR2 FYNNEI. V was pared by 6 bases and J by 3 bases, with 5 bases of the junction left unmatched. CDR3: CASRGDRVHYGYTF. Written as DNA, the CDR3 is TGTGCCAGCAGGGGGGACAGGGTTCACTATGGCTACACCTTC.

The chain employs TRBV28 and TRBJ2-3; 10 bases line up with TRBD1. The CDR3 spans 15 residues. J gave up 5 bases and V 7 bases, and 9 bases lay outside the gene matches. Germline assignment: CDR1 MDHEN and CDR2 SYDVKM. The CDR3 is CASIGGTGVRDTQYF. The CDR3 nucleotides read TGTGCCAGCATAGGTGGGACAGGGGTAAGAGATACGCAGTATTTT. The full variable domain, in which reference TRBV28 and TRBJ2-3 provide the parts outside the CDR3, is DVKVTQSSRYLVKRTGEKVFLECVQDMDHENMFWYRQDPGLGLRLIYFSYDVKMKEKGDIPEGYSVSREKKERFSLILESASTNQTSMYLCASIGGTGVRDTQYFGPGTRLTVL.

V and J are TRBV30 and TRBJ1-6; 7 bases line up with TRBD1. Germline CDR1 and CDR2: GTSNPN and SVGIG (reference sequence). The CDR3 loop spans 14 amino acids. After removal of 4 bases from V and 8 bases from J, the junction contained 8 bases not matched to a gene. CDR3 DNA: TGTGCCTGGAATTCGAGGGGGCCCTATTCACCCCTCCACTTT. The encoded protein is CAWNSRGPYSPLHF.

J is TRBJ2-7 and V is TRBV9; 8 bases match TRBD2. V shed 2 bases and J 5 bases; nucleotides not matched to a gene: 3. Germline CDR1 and CDR2: SGDLS and YYNGEE. The CDR3 is 13 residues long. CDR3 in DNA: TGTGCCAGCAGCGTCGGTAGCGGGAACGAGCAGTACTTC. As protein: CASSVGSGNEQYF.

The chain recombines TRBV29-1 with TRBJ2-5, with D possibly being TRBD1 (7 bases). Germline lookup yields CDR1 SQVTM and CDR2 ANQGSEA. The germline V and J ends were trimmed by 5 bases and 5 bases, with 21 bases remaining between them. The CDR3 contains 15 residues. Here the CDR3 DNA reads TGCAGCGTTCGATGGCGGGACAGATTTGGTGAGACCCAGTACTTC. It translates to CSVRWRDRFGETQYF.

The chain combines TRBV19 with TRBJ1-5, with D tentatively TRBD1 (5 bases). Trimming pared 10 bases from V and 6 bases from J, leaving 13 bases between. Germline CDR1 reads LNHDA; CDR2 reads SQIVND (reference sequence). This CDR3 comprises 12 residues. DNA of the CDR3: TGTGCCACTGTGAGCGGGGGTCAGCCCCAGCATTTT. Encoded protein: CATVSGGQPQHF.

The rearrangement joins TRBV18 to TRBJ2-2; the match to TRBD1 covers 9 bases. CDR3 length: 15 residues. Trimming took 4 bases from V and 1 from J; bases not matched to a gene: 1. CDR1 and CDR2 from the germline V gene are KGHSH and LQKENI. CDR3 protein: CASSLGQGNTGELFF. CDR3 sequence (DNA): TGTGCCAGCTCACTGGGACAGGGGAACACCGGGGAGCTGTTTTTT.

In this sample, this clone turned up once. The chain links TRBV6-5 to TRBJ1-1, with D tentatively TRBD1 (5 bases). The CDR3 length is 14 residues. V shed 5 bases and J shed 4 bases, with 14 bases lying between them. Germline CDR1 and CDR2: MNHEY and SVGAGI. CDR3 DNA sequence: TGTGCCAGCAGTCCTCCGGGACCTAGCACTGAAGCTTTCTTT. Its protein is CASSPPGPSTEAFF.

This clone is a singleton in its sample. The chain combines TRBV5-1 with TRBJ1-1; 8 nucleotides match TRBD1. The CDR3 is made up of 14 amino acids. The trim removed 4 bases at V and 1 base at J, leaving 3 bases unmatched. CDR1 and CDR2 from the germline V gene are SGHRS and YFSETQ. The CDR3 region is CASSQGAGNTEAFF. CDR3 sequence (DNA): TGCGCCAGCAGCCAGGGGGCGGGGAACACTGAAGCTTTCTTT. The full variable domain, in which reference TRBV5-1 and TRBJ1-1 provide the parts outside the CDR3, is KAGVTQTPRYLIKTRGQQVTLSCSPISGHRSVSWYQQTPGQGLQFLFEYFSETQRNKGNFPGRFSGRQFSNSRSEMNVSTLELGDSALYLCASSQGAGNTEAFFGQGTRLTVV.

The gene calls are TRBV5-1 and TRBJ1-6; no reliable D call. The V gene lost 5 bases and the J gene lost 5 bases, with 14 bases spanning the gap. In germline, CDR1 is SGHRS, CDR2 YFSETQ. The CDR3 runs 15 residues. The CDR3 DNA is TGCGCCAGCAGAGTTCGGGTCGGGGATAATTCACCCCTCCACTTT. Encoded protein: CASRVRVGDNSPLHF.

V usage is TRBV7-2 and J usage is TRBJ2-3, with TRBD2 as a possible D gene (6 bases). The V gene lost 2 bases and the J gene lost 9 bases, with 12 bases spanning the gap. Germline V gives CDR1 SGHTA, CDR2 FQGNSA. The CDR3 totals 13 residues. The CDR3 is CASSLPGTSTQYF. As DNA, the CDR3 is TGTGCCAGCAGCTTACCCGGGACTTCCACGCAGTATTTT.

In nucleotides, the CDR3 is TGTGCCAGCAGCTCGTATGACTCAGGGGGTGAAGCTTTCTTT. This translates into CASSSYDSGGEAFF. This chain joins TRBV7-8 and TRBJ1-1; 7 bases fit TRBD1. The J segment lost 7 bases and the V segment lost 4 bases, leaving 9 bases of the junction unmatched. Germline V gene lookup returns CDR1 SGHVS and CDR2 FQNEAQ. The CDR3 runs to 14 residues.

Comments on this clone: Other nucleotide sequences in the sample specify the same CDR3. The rearrangement joins TRBV19 to TRBJ1-5, with a tentative D call TRBD1 (5 bases). The germline CDR1 and CDR2 sequences are LNHDA and SQIVND (reference sequence). V was cut by 6 bases and J by 2 bases, with 11 bases left in between. This CDR3 region has 14 residues. This CDR3 is CASSQGGGNQPQHF. CDR3 bases: TGTGCCAGTAGCCAGGGAGGCGGCAATCAGCCCCAGCATTTT. Filled out from reference TRBV19 and TRBJ1-5, the complete variable domain reads DGGITQSPKYLFRKEGQNVTLSCEQNLNHDAMYWYRQDPGQGLRLIYYSQIVNDFQKGDIAEGYSVSREKKESFPLTVTSAQKNPTAFYLCASSQGGGNQPQHFGDGTRLSIL.

The rearrangement joins TRBV5-5 to TRBJ1-5; 10 bases match TRBD1. CDR3 length: 15 amino acids. CDR1 and CDR2 from the germline V gene are SGHKS and YYEKEE (reference sequence). J gave up 2 bases and V 3 bases, and 2 bases lay outside the gene matches. The CDR3 here is CASSWDRGGNQPQHF. CDR3 nucleotide sequence: TGTGCCAGCAGCTGGGACAGGGGTGGCAATCAGCCCCAGCATTTT.

This chain connects TRBV14 to TRBJ2-1; D unresolved. The germline V and J ends were trimmed by 0 bases and 0 bases, with 6 bases remaining between them. The germline V gene encodes CDR1 SGHDN and CDR2 FVKESK. The CDR3 runs 15 residues. Here the CDR3 DNA reads TGTGCCAGCAGCCAAGAAGGCTACTCCTACAATGAGCAGTTCTTC. Protein: CASSQEGYSYNEQFF.

The chain combines TRBV6-2 or TRBV6-3 with TRBJ2-7; D ambiguous. V dropped 2 bases and J dropped 3 bases, with 5 bases sitting between them. The CDR3 has 12 residues. Germline V CDR1 and CDR2: MNHEY, SVGEGT. CDR3 nucleotides: TGTGCCAGCAGTTACGCTCACTACGAGCAGTACTTC. Its protein product is CASSYAHYEQYF.

This clone was found once. V and J are TRBV10-3 and TRBJ2-2; D is possibly TRBD1 (6 bases). Trimming pared 5 bases from V and 2 bases from J, leaving 12 bases between. From germline, CDR1 is ENHRY and CDR2 SYGVKD. This CDR3 is built from 15 residues. CDR3 amino acids: CAISMTGDNTGELFF. CDR3 nucleotide sequence: TGTGCCATCAGTATGACAGGAGATAACACCGGGGAGCTGTTTTTT.

The V call is TRBV21-1, the J call TRBJ1-6; the D segment call TRBD1 is taken from the table without a DNA check. TRBV21-1 is described as a pseudogene. The CDR3 sequence is 18 residues long. CDR3 amino acids: CASSNGRDWQGRDSPLHF. Here the CDR3 DNA reads TGTGCCAGCAGCAATGGCCGAGATTGGCAGGGGCGTGATTCACCCCTCCACTTT.

CDR3 sequence: CASSYSSGVPYEQYF. The DNA of the CDR3 is TGTGCCAGCAGTTACTCTAGCGGGGTCCCCTACGAGCAGTACTTC. This chain uses TRBV6-5 with TRBJ2-7; 8 nucleotides agree with TRBD2. J lost 2 bases, V lost 0 bases, and 3 bases had no gene match. The CDR3 has 15 amino acids. Looked up from germline, CDR1 is MNHEY and CDR2 is SVGAGI.

The chain's CDR3 is CASSVVPGDGSPLHF. The CDR3 DNA follows: TGTGCCAGCAGCGTAGTGCCGGGGGATGGTTCACCCCTCCACTTT. This chain uses TRBV9 with TRBJ1-6, with D possibly matching TRBD1 (5 bases). The V end lost 0 bases, the J end lost 9 bases, and 13 bases lay between the germline ends. Germline V gene lookup returns CDR1 SGDLS and CDR2 YYNGEE. CDR3 length equals 15 residues.

The J gene is TRBJ1-5, the V gene TRBV2; D is perhaps TRBD1 (6 bases). V lost 7 bases, J lost 0 bases, and 19 bases lay in between. This CDR3 region has 17 residues. The germline gives CDR1 SNHLY, CDR2 FYNNEI. CDR3 in amino acids: CASKGGERGYSNQPQHF. CDR3 in DNA: TGTGCCAGCAAAGGGGGGGAACGAGGCTATAGCAATCAGCCCCAGCATTTT. Complete variable domain (other parts from reference TRBV2 and TRBJ1-5): EPEVTQTPSHQVTQMGQEVILRCVPISNHLYFYWYRQILGQKVEFLVSFYNNEISEKSEIFDDQFSVERPDGSNFTLKIRSTKLEDSAMYFCASKGGERGYSNQPQHFGDGTRLSIL.

The chain uses TRBV5-4 and TRBJ2-1, with a possible D match to TRBD2 (5 bases). Germline loops: CDR1 SGHNT, CDR2 YYREEE (reference sequence). Trimming removed 1 base from V and 7 bases from J, with 9 bases in between. CDR3 length: 13 amino acids. The DNA of the CDR3 is TGTGCCAGCAGCTTGTTGGAGCGGAATGAGCAGTTCTTC. Its translation: CASSLLERNEQFF.

This chain links TRBV6-2 or TRBV6-3 with TRBJ2-7; D remains ambiguous. Germline V gene sequence: CDR1 MNHEY, CDR2 SVGEGT. V lost 5 bases to trimming and J lost 0 bases, with 11 bases between them. CDR3 size: 14 residues. DNA for the CDR3: TGTGCCAGCAGTCTCAGCCCACTCTCCTACGAGCAGTACTTC. Protein product: CASSLSPLSYEQYF.

This chain connects TRBV19 to TRBJ1-2; 9 nucleotides line up with TRBD1. V lost 3 bases and J lost 2; bases outside the gene matches: 1. This CDR3 contains 14 residues. Per the germline V gene, CDR1 is LNHDA and CDR2 is SQIVND (reference sequence). CDR3 region: CASSIDRGNYGYTF. The CDR3 DNA sequence: TGTGCCAGTAGTATTGACAGGGGGAACTATGGCTACACCTTC. Drawing the rest from reference TRBV19 and TRBJ1-2, the complete variable domain is DGGITQSPKYLFRKEGQNVTLSCEQNLNHDAMYWYRQDPGQGLRLIYYSQIVNDFQKGDIAEGYSVSREKKESFPLTVTSAQKNPTAFYLCASSIDRGNYGYTFGSGTRLTVV.

The chain is built from TRBV12-3 or TRBV12-4 and TRBJ1-3, with D tentatively TRBD1 (5 bases). V gave up 6 bases and J gave up 8 bases, with 14 bases separating them. The CDR3 length is 13 residues. As DNA, the CDR3 is TGTGCCAGCAGCCGGGACTTTGGGGACACCATATATTTT. Amino acid sequence: CASSRDFGDTIYF.